The 23 T cell receptor beta chains given below trace back to one sample, sequenced in a study of T cells in Graves' hyperthyroidism and ophthalmopathy. The TCR beta CDR3 regions underwent amplification using RNA transcripts as the source. RT-PCR in the first round (using the HTBI primer set) targeted the TCR CDR3. TCRdb recomputed calls from the multiplex PCR reads with MiXCR, one row per CDR3 protein. The sample contains 600,000 to 650,000 distinct CDR3 sequences, less than 25% of which appear only once. Material for sequencing was blood. Receptors originate from a man aged 25 to 40 with Graves' ophthalmopathy.

The table lists this clonotype with many counts. The V and J genes are TRBV24-1 and TRBJ1-2, with D perhaps matching TRBD1 (6 bases). CDR3 length equals 14 residues. Germline V gives CDR1 KGHDR, CDR2 SFDVKD. Trimming took 3 bases from V and 4 from J, leaving 11 bases between them. Here the CDR3 reads CATSDLDRIYGYTF. CDR3 DNA: TGTGCCACCAGTGATCTCGACAGGATCTATGGCTACACCTTC.

V usage is TRBV30 and J usage is TRBJ1-1; TRBD1 agrees at 10 bases. CDR3 length: 13 amino acids. Germline loops: CDR1 GTSNPN, CDR2 SVGIG (reference sequence). V lost 3 bases, J lost 11 bases, and 9 bases stayed unmatched. The CDR3 is CAWRRTGGGYAFF. CDR3 DNA: TGTGCCTGGAGAAGGACAGGGGGTGGATATGCTTTCTTT.

The chain employs TRBV6-1 and TRBJ1-2; TRBD1 is a possible D gene (5 bases). V was shortened by 3 bases and J by 9 bases, with 14 bases between the two germline ends. Germline V gene sequence: CDR1 MNHNS, CDR2 SASEGT. This CDR3 is built from 13 residues. CDR3 region: CASSDQPRGRYTF. CDR3 in DNA: TGTGCCAGCAGTGATCAACCGCGGGGCCGCTACACCTTC.

This clonotype was seen only a few times. The J gene is TRBJ2-7, the V gene TRBV5-1, with 7 positions matching TRBD1. V was pared by 0 bases and J by 4 bases, with 7 bases of the junction left unmatched. CDR3 length: 15 residues. The germline V gene encodes CDR1 SGHRS and CDR2 YFSETQ. CDR3 coding DNA: TGCGCCAGCAGCTTGGAGACAGGGTTTAGGTACGAGCAGTACTTC. Amino acids: CASSLETGFRYEQYF.

The rearrangement uses TRBV7-9 and TRBJ1-2, with D tentatively TRBD1 (6 bases). This CDR3 region has 15 residues. Between the trimmed V and J ends, which lost 4 bases and 8 bases, there was a span of 20 bases. Per germline, CDR1 SEHNR and CDR2 FQNEAQ (reference sequence). CDR3 sequence reads: CASSSTGGGAGGYTF. CDR3 DNA: TGTGCCAGCAGCTCAACCGGGGGGGGGGCTGGCGGCTACACCTTC.

This clonotype has at least ten counts. The V call is TRBV28, the J call TRBJ1-2; D might be TRBD1 (6 bases). The germline V gene has CDR1 MDHEN and CDR2 SYDVKM. The V end was cut by 6 bases, the J end by 8 bases, with 22 bases between. The CDR3 sequence is 15 residues long. In nucleotides, the CDR3 is TGTGCCAGCAGCCCAGGACAGCCGGATACGCGCGGCTACACCTTC. Protein: CASSPGQPDTRGYTF.

V usage is TRBV5-5 and J usage is TRBJ2-1, with 9 bases aligning to TRBD1. Trimming at V came to 5 bases and at J to 8 bases, leaving 5 bases not matched to a gene. CDR3 length: 13 amino acids. Germline V gives CDR1 SGHKS, CDR2 YYEKEE (reference sequence). In DNA form, the CDR3 reads TGTGCCAGCAGTCCGGACAGGGGATATGAGCAGTTCTTC. Translated, it gives CASSPDRGYEQFF.

This clonotype has just a few counts. V gene TRBV27 combines with J gene TRBJ2-2; TRBD2 agrees at 11 bases. Losses at the gene ends were 10 bases for V and 4 bases for J; bases not matched to a gene: 5. Germline CDR1 MNHEY, CDR2 SMNVEV (reference sequence). The CDR3 sequence is 14 residues long. The CDR3 nucleotides are TGTGCCACGGGACTAGCGGACGTCACCGGGGAGCTGTTTTTT. Protein product: CATGLADVTGELFF.

Many counts were recorded for this clonotype. The J gene is TRBJ2-1, the V gene TRBV5-8; the match to TRBD2 covers 10 bases. Germline CDR1 is SGHTS and CDR2 is YDEGEE. There are 16 residues in the CDR3. V shed 2 bases, J shed 4 bases, and the junction held 6 bases outside the gene matches. CDR3 nucleotide sequence: TGTGCCAGCAGCTTCGGACTAGCGGATTTATACAATGAGCAGTTCTTC. Translating gives CASSFGLADLYNEQFF.

The chain employs TRBV7-2 and TRBJ2-5; no definite D call. CDR3 size: 16 residues. V was clipped by 4 bases and J by 0 bases, with 15 bases between them. Per germline, CDR1 SGHTA and CDR2 FQGNSA. CDR3 loop: CASSSLPPSNQETQYF. The CDR3 DNA follows: TGTGCCAGCAGCTCCCTTCCCCCGTCCAACCAAGAGACCCAGTACTTC.

This clonotype was seen a few times. This sequence joins TRBV18 and TRBJ2-5, with D perhaps matching TRBD2 (6 bases). The CDR3 runs 16 residues. Trimming cost V 5 bases and J 5 bases, with 21 bases left between them. Looked up from germline, CDR1 is KGHSH and CDR2 is LQKENI. This CDR3 reads CASSSWEPGLQETQYF. In DNA, the CDR3 is TGTGCCAGCTCATCATGGGAGCCGGGACTCCAGGAGACCCAGTACTTC.

This chain joins TRBV20-1 and TRBJ1-6; D may be TRBD1 (5 bases). There are 15 residues in the CDR3. The ends were cut back, 4 bases at V and 0 bases at J, with 10 bases in the middle. In germline, CDR1 is DFQATT, CDR2 SNEGSKA (reference sequence). The chain's CDR3 is CSANPDSSYNSPLHF. DNA of the CDR3: TGCAGTGCTAACCCCGACAGCTCCTATAATTCACCCCTCCACTTT.

This clonotype appeared a few times. The V and J genes are TRBV6-1 and TRBJ2-2; D is possibly TRBD1 (5 bases). Per germline, CDR1 MNHNS and CDR2 SASEGT. The germline V and J ends were trimmed by 5 bases and 4 bases, with 17 bases remaining between them. CDR3 length equals 16 residues. The CDR3 sequence: CASSPLGKGPTGELFF. The DNA for the CDR3 is TGTGCCAGCAGTCCGCTCGGAAAGGGGCCCACCGGGGAGCTGTTTTTT.

The CDR3 protein is CASSFGQQLSTEQYF. The DNA of the CDR3 is TGCGCCAGCAGCTTCGGGCAACAATTATCAACCGAGCAGTACTTC. The chain employs TRBV5-1 and TRBJ2-7, with D uncertain. This CDR3 is 15 amino acids long. The V gene's germline CDR1 is SGHRS and CDR2 YFSETQ. Between the trimmed V and J ends, which lost 2 bases and 6 bases, there was a span of 18 bases.

This clonotype has more than one count but fewer than ten. The chain employs TRBV6-1 and TRBJ1-4; D is unclear. Trimming took off 0 bases at V and 5 bases at J, with 10 bases between the two ends. Per the germline V gene, CDR1 is MNHNS and CDR2 is SASEGT. CDR3 length: 15 residues. This CDR3 reads CASSEARAYNEKLFF. The CDR3 DNA reads as TGTGCCAGCAGTGAAGCGCGTGCGTACAATGAAAAACTGTTTTTT.

This clonotype has at least ten counts. The V and J genes are TRBV5-1 and TRBJ2-1; the D gene is possibly TRBD1 (7 bases). This CDR3 contains 15 residues. Germline V gives CDR1 SGHRS, CDR2 YFSETQ. V lost 8 bases to trimming and J lost 4 bases, with 19 bases between them. CDR3 nucleotides: TGCGCCAGTGGGGGGAACAGGGGTTTGTACAATGAGCAGTTCTTC. This translates into CASGGNRGLYNEQFF.

V is TRBV6-1 and J is TRBJ2-7; D is possibly TRBD2 (7 bases). The CDR3 totals 15 residues. Germline V gene lookup returns CDR1 MNHNS and CDR2 SASEGT. The V and J ends lost 6 bases and 3 bases respectively, with 18 bases between them. The CDR3 DNA reads TGTGCCAGCAGCCTGGAGGGGGGAGGGGTCTACGAGCAGTACTTC. Encoded protein: CASSLEGGGVYEQYF.

This clonotype came up many times. The rearrangement uses TRBV7-9 and TRBJ2-7, with 11 bases that match TRBD2. Germline V gives CDR1 SEHNR, CDR2 FQNEAQ (reference sequence). V lost 2 bases to trimming and J lost 3 bases; unmatched junction nucleotides: 3. The CDR3 totals 15 residues. Here the CDR3 reads CASSLSGTSGYEQYF. DNA for the CDR3: TGTGCCAGCAGCTTATCCGGGACTAGCGGCTACGAGCAGTACTTC.

This clonotype has at least ten counts. The CDR3 DNA sequence: TGCAGTGCAAAGGAGGCGGGATTCTCCTACAATGAGCAGTTCTTC. Protein product: CSAKEAGFSYNEQFF. This chain uses TRBV20-1 with TRBJ2-1, with D possibly TRBD2 on 6 matching bases. This CDR3 region has 15 residues. Between the trimmed V and J ends, which lost 6 bases and 0 bases, there was a span of 15 bases. Germline assignment: CDR1 DFQATT and CDR2 SNEGSKA (reference sequence).

The gene calls are TRBV5-1 and TRBJ2-7; TRBD1 agrees at 7 bases. CDR3 length: 15 amino acids. J gave up 1 base and V 7 bases, and 11 bases lay outside the gene matches. CDR1 SGHRS and CDR2 YFSETQ come from the germline V gene. The CDR3 protein is CASAGFGQASYEQYF. The CDR3 region has the DNA TGCGCCAGCGCCGGTTTCGGACAGGCATCCTACGAGCAGTACTTC.

The CDR3 coding sequence is TGTGCCAGCAGTGGTTCGGCATTGAACACTGAAGCTTTCTTT. This codes for CASSGSALNTEAFF. The chain employs TRBV6-1 and TRBJ1-1; no reliable D call. CDR3 length: 14 residues. CDR1 and CDR2 from the germline V gene are MNHNS and SASEGT. Trimming took off 4 bases at V and 0 bases at J, with 9 bases between the two ends.

The chain employs TRBV30 and TRBJ1-3; 10 positions agree with TRBD1. The CDR3 is 14 amino acids. The J segment lost 4 bases and the V segment lost 5 bases, leaving 5 bases of the junction unmatched. Germline V gene sequence: CDR1 GTSNPN, CDR2 SVGIG (reference sequence). For the CDR3, the DNA is TGTGCCTGGGGGACAGGGGCTTGGGGAAACACCATATATTTT. Residues: CAWGTGAWGNTIYF.

This clonotype was detected a few times. The J gene is TRBJ2-7, the V gene TRBV20-1; 8 positions match TRBD2. Germline V gene data show CDR1 as DFQATT and CDR2 as SNEGSKA (reference sequence). The CDR3 length is 13 residues. V shed 8 bases, J shed 3 bases, and the junction held 9 bases outside the gene matches. DNA for the CDR3: TGCAGTCCTCTAATAGCGGGACTCTACGAGCAGTACTTC. This codes for CSPLIAGLYEQYF.